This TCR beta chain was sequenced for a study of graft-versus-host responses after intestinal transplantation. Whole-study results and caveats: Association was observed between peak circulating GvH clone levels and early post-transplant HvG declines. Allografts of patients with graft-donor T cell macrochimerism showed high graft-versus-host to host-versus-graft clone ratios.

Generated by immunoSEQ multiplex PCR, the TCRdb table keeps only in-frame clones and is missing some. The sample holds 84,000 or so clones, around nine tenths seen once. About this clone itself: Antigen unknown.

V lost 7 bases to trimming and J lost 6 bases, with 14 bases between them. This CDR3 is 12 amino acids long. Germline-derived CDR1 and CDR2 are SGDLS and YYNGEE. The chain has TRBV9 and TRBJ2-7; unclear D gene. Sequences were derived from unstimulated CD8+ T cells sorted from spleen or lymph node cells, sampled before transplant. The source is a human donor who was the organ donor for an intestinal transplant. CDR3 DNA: TGTGCCAGCCTTGCTTTTTGCGGCGAGCAGTACTTC. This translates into CASLAFCGEQYF.